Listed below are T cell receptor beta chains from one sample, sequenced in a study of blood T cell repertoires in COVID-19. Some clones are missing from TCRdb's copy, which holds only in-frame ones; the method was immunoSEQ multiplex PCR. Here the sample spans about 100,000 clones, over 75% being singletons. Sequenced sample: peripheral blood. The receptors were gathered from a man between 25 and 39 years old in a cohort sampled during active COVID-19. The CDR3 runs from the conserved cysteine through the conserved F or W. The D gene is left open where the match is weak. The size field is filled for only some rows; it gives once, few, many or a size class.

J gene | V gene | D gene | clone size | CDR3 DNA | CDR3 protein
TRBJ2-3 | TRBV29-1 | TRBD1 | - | TGCAGCGTTGAAGCGAAGACAGGGGCCGCCCTGGGCTCGCAGTATTTT | CSVEAKTGAALGSQYF
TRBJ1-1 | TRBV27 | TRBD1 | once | TGTGCCAGCAGTTTTTCGACAGGGGGCAACGTGGCTTTCTTT | CASSFSTGGNVAFF
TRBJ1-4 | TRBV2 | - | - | TGTGCCAGCCGGCAGGGGAGTGAAAAACTGTTTTTT | CASRQGSEKLFF
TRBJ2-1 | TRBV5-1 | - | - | TGCGCCAGCAGCTTGGGCGGTTCCCAGGGCAATGAGCAGTTCTTC | CASSLGGSQGNEQFF
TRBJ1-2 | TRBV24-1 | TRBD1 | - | TGTGCCACCAGTGAACCGGGACAGGGGAGCTATGGCTACACCTTC | CATSEPGQGSYGYTF
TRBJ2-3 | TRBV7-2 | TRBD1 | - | TGTGCCAGCAGCTTAGGGGGGTACAGGGGGCAGCCCACAGATACGCAGTATTTT | CASSLGGYRGQPTDTQYF
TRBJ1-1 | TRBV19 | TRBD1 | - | TGTGCCAGCAATCCCAGGGGGCGAGGGACTGAAGCTTTCTTT | CASNPRGRGTEAFF
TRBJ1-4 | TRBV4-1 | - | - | TGCGCCAGCAGCCAAGATCAGGGCGCAGGTGGTGAAAAACTGTTTTTT | CASSQDQGAGGEKLFF
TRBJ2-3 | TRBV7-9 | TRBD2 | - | TGTGCCAGCAGCTTAGTAGGGAGCGGGGTCACAGATACGCAGTATTTT | CASSLVGSGVTDTQYF
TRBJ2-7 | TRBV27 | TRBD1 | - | TGTGCCAGCCGAACCGGGACAGAAAGCGCCTACGAGCAGTACTTC | CASRTGTESAYEQYF
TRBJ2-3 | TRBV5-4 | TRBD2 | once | TGTGCCAGCAGCTTGGGCACTAGCGGGGGGGAAATTGATACGCAGTATTTT | CASSLGTSGGEIDTQYF
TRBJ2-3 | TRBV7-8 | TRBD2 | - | TGTGCCAGCAGCCTCAGAGCGGGGGGGCGGGTGAGCACAGATACGCAGTATTTT | CASSLRAGGRVSTDTQYF
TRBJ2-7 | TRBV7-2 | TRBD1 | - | TGTGCCAGCAGCCAGGGGGTTCGTCGGGAGCAGTACTTC | CASSQGVRREQYF
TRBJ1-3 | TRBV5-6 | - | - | TGTGCCAGCAGCTTGTATAGTAGCAGGGGCTCTGGAAACACCATATATTTT | CASSLYSSRGSGNTIYF
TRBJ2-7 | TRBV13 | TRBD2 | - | TGTGCCAGCAGCTTAGGGACCGGACTAGCCCAGCAGTACTTC | CASSLGTGLAQQYF
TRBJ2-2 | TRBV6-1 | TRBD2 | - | TGTGCCAGCAGTGGGAAGACTAGCGGGGGGGCCGGGGAGCTGTTTTTT | CASSGKTSGGAGELFF
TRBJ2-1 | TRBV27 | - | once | TGTGCCAGCAGTTGGAGACAGGACTCCTACAATGAGCAGTTCTTC | CASSWRQDSYNEQFF
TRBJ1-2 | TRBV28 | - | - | TGTGCCAGCAGTGAACAGGGTAGGAGCGATGGCTACACCTTC | CASSEQGRSDGYTF